This T cell receptor (beta chain) was obtained from a study of blood T cells in healthy people across ages. A second PCR of 7 to 11 cycles used a sample-barcoded 5' primer and a J-beta primer mix. No fewer than 3 million CDR3-containing paired-end reads came from each sample. TCRdb re-derived calls from the 5' RACE reads in MiXCR, one entry per CDR3 protein. Counted here are 1.4 million to 1.5 million distinct CDR3 sequences, approximately 42% occurring once; the ten biggest clones make up 7.9%. At least 5 micrograms of total RNA were extracted per sample. This clonotype was recorded at least ten times. The junction departs from germline at one end; a sequencing error may be responsible. The CDR3 consists of 14 residues. The germline V gene has CDR1 MNHEY and CDR2 SMNVEV (reference sequence).

The rearrangement uses TRBV27 and TRBJ2-7; 8 nucleotides match TRBD1. The sample comprised blood. This receptor was obtained from a young woman in good health. The CDR3 coding sequence is TGCGCCAGCAGCTCTGGACAGGGTTCAAGCGAGCAGTACTTC. Amino acid sequence: CASSSGQGSSEQYF.